These T cell receptor beta chains were read from a single sample in a study of PD-L1 blockade in urothelial cancer. Only in-frame clones appear in the TCRdb table, and some are missing; sequencing was by immunoSEQ multiplex PCR. The sample includes about 30,000 clones, about 79% seen only once; the top ten take about 3.7%. Sequencing used PBMCs, obtained around atezolizumab (anti-PD-L1) treatment. Every receptor here comes from a man between 65 and 79 years old with urothelial cancer. The CDR3 runs from the conserved cysteine through the conserved F or W. The order of the fields is CDR3 protein, CDR3 DNA, V gene, D gene, clone size, J gene. A D gene is named only where the DNA matches it firmly. A row's size may be missing; if present it is once, few, many or a size class.

CDR3aa: CASSPNQGEYGYTF
CDR3nt: TGCGCCAGCAGTCCTAACCAGGGTGAATATGGCTACACCTTC
v_gene: TRBV4-1
d_gene: NA
abundance: few
j_gene: TRBJ1-2

CDR3aa: CASSPGTRLTGELFF
CDR3nt: TGTGCCAGCAGTCCCGGGACTCGATTAACCGGGGAGCTGTTTTTT
v_gene: TRBV2
d_gene: NA
abundance: NA
j_gene: TRBJ2-2

CDR3aa: CASSMGDKLNQPQHF
CDR3nt: TGTGCCAGTAGTATGGGGGACAAACTGAATCAGCCCCAGCATTTT
v_gene: TRBV19
d_gene: NA
abundance: NA
j_gene: TRBJ1-5

CDR3aa: CASSLGGQRYF
CDR3nt: TGCGCCAGCAGCTTGGGCGGCCAAAGGTACTTC
v_gene: TRBV5-1
d_gene: NA
abundance: few
j_gene: TRBJ2-7

CDR3aa: CASSPKGPGVDNQPQHF
CDR3nt: TGTGCCAGCTCGCCTAAGGGGCCGGGTGTCGACAATCAGCCCCAGCATTTT
v_gene: TRBV18
d_gene: NA
abundance: NA
j_gene: TRBJ1-5

CDR3aa: CASSLGGAPNQPQHF
CDR3nt: TGTGCCAGCAGTTTAGGGGGGGCTCCTAATCAGCCCCAGCATTTT
v_gene: TRBV27
d_gene: NA
abundance: NA
j_gene: TRBJ1-5

CDR3aa: CASPQGFRNQPQHF
CDR3nt: TGCGCCAGCCCTCAGGGGTTCCGCAATCAGCCCCAGCATTTT
v_gene: TRBV10-1
d_gene: NA
abundance: NA
j_gene: TRBJ1-5

CDR3aa: CASSTGRGREDEQYF
CDR3nt: TGTGCCAGCAGCACCGGTCGGGGGAGGGAAGACGAGCAGTACTTC
v_gene: TRBV9
d_gene: TRBD2
abundance: NA
j_gene: TRBJ2-7

CDR3aa: CASSLAQGRQNEQFF
CDR3nt: TGTGCCAGCAGCTTAGCACAGGGGCGGCAAAATGAGCAGTTCTTC
v_gene: TRBV7-2
d_gene: TRBD1
abundance: NA
j_gene: TRBJ2-1

CDR3aa: CASSLGTGSSTDTQYF
CDR3nt: TGCGCCAGCAGCCTGGGGACAGGGAGCAGCACAGATACGCAGTATTTT
v_gene: TRBV5-1
d_gene: TRBD1
abundance: NA
j_gene: TRBJ2-3

CDR3aa: CASSVVAGGPAGELFF
CDR3nt: TGTGCCAGCAGCGTAGTTGCGGGAGGGCCCGCCGGGGAGCTGTTTTTT
v_gene: TRBV9
d_gene: TRBD2
abundance: NA
j_gene: TRBJ2-2

CDR3aa: CASSPKESNQPQHF
CDR3nt: TGTGCCAGCAGCCCTAAAGAAAGCAATCAGCCCCAGCATTTT
v_gene: TRBV28
d_gene: NA
abundance: NA
j_gene: TRBJ1-5

CDR3aa: CASSPSGLAGVNEQFF
CDR3nt: TGTGCCAGCAGCCCATCGGGACTAGCGGGAGTTAATGAGCAGTTCTTC
v_gene: TRBV6-6
d_gene: TRBD2
abundance: NA
j_gene: TRBJ2-1

CDR3aa: CASSSQGANTIYF
CDR3nt: TGTGCCAGCAGTTCCCAGGGGGCTAACACCATATATTTT
v_gene: TRBV6-6
d_gene: TRBD1
abundance: NA
j_gene: TRBJ1-3

CDR3aa: CASSPRQDSSGDTQYF
CDR3nt: TGTGCCAGCTCACCACGGCAGGACAGTAGTGGAGATACGCAGTATTTT
v_gene: TRBV18
d_gene: NA
abundance: NA
j_gene: TRBJ2-3

CDR3aa: CASSPRTGAYEQYF
CDR3nt: TGCGCCAGCAGCCCGAGGACAGGGGCCTACGAGCAGTACTTC
v_gene: TRBV4-3
d_gene: TRBD1
abundance: medium-sized
j_gene: TRBJ2-7

CDR3aa: CASSSGLAGRTQYF
CDR3nt: TGTGCCAGCAGCTCAGGACTAGCCGGCAGGACCCAGTACTTC
v_gene: TRBV7-6
d_gene: TRBD2
abundance: NA
j_gene: TRBJ2-5

CDR3aa: CASSSGTRDYEQYF
CDR3nt: TGTGCCAGCAGCTCTGGGACTCGAGATTACGAGCAGTACTTC
v_gene: TRBV5-6
d_gene: NA
abundance: NA
j_gene: TRBJ2-7

CDR3aa: CSAAGGNEQYF
CDR3nt: TGCAGTGCTGCCGGAGGGAACGAGCAGTACTTC
v_gene: TRBV20-1
d_gene: NA
abundance: NA
j_gene: TRBJ2-7

CDR3aa: CASSSPGTGTQYF
CDR3nt: TGTGCCAGCAGCTCCCCCGGGACAGGGACCCAGTACTTC
v_gene: TRBV7-2
d_gene: TRBD1
abundance: few
j_gene: TRBJ2-5

CDR3aa: CASSSSGVGGGRYF
CDR3nt: TGTGCCAGCAGTTCCTCCGGGGTTGGTGGGGGGAGGTACTTC
v_gene: TRBV27
d_gene: NA
abundance: once
j_gene: TRBJ2-7

CDR3aa: CATSRTGGQPQHF
CDR3nt: TGTGCCACCAGCAGGACCGGCGGGCAGCCCCAGCATTTT
v_gene: TRBV15
d_gene: NA
abundance: NA
j_gene: TRBJ1-5

CDR3aa: CASTGDRPYTEAFF
CDR3nt: TGTGCCAGCACCGGAGACAGGCCCTACACTGAAGCTTTCTTT
v_gene: TRBV6-6
d_gene: NA
abundance: NA
j_gene: TRBJ1-1

CDR3aa: CASRGGLAAFEQYF
CDR3nt: TGTGCCAGCAGAGGGGGACTAGCGGCTTTCGAGCAGTACTTC
v_gene: TRBV28
d_gene: TRBD2
abundance: NA
j_gene: TRBJ2-7

CDR3aa: CASSETDREKLFF
CDR3nt: TGTGCCAGCAGTGAAACAGATCGAGAAAAACTGTTTTTT
v_gene: TRBV2
d_gene: NA
abundance: NA
j_gene: TRBJ1-4

CDR3aa: CASSQDPRVGYTF
CDR3nt: TGTGCCAGCAGCCAAGATCCCAGGGTTGGCTACACCTTC
v_gene: TRBV14
d_gene: NA
abundance: NA
j_gene: TRBJ1-2

CDR3aa: CASREVDTEAFF
CDR3nt: TGTGCCAGCAGAGAGGTAGACACTGAAGCTTTCTTT
v_gene: TRBV28
d_gene: NA
abundance: NA
j_gene: TRBJ1-1

CDR3aa: CASSREHIAKNIQYF
CDR3nt: TGTGCCAGCAGTCGGGAGCACATAGCCAAAAACATTCAGTACTTC
v_gene: TRBV2
d_gene: NA
abundance: NA
j_gene: TRBJ2-4

CDR3aa: CASSLAWDRAGAKNIQYF
CDR3nt: TGTGCCAGCAGCTTAGCTTGGGACAGGGCAGGGGCCAAAAACATTCAGTACTTC
v_gene: TRBV11-3
d_gene: TRBD1
abundance: once
j_gene: TRBJ2-4

CDR3aa: CASSLRGGGVNTEAFF
CDR3nt: TGTGCCAGCAGTTTGAGGGGAGGTGGGGTGAACACTGAAGCTTTCTTT
v_gene: TRBV27
d_gene: NA
abundance: NA
j_gene: TRBJ1-1

CDR3aa: CASSIRSRRQNEQFF
CDR3nt: TGTGCCAGCAGCATAAGGTCCCGGAGACAGAATGAGCAGTTCTTC
v_gene: TRBV5-8
d_gene: NA
abundance: NA
j_gene: TRBJ2-1

CDR3aa: CASSSRTYPGLARNEQFF
CDR3nt: TGTGCCAGCAGTTCTCGGACTTATCCGGGACTAGCACGAAATGAGCAGTTCTTC
v_gene: TRBV28
d_gene: TRBD2
abundance: NA
j_gene: TRBJ2-1

CDR3aa: CASSSIAGGHYEQFF
CDR3nt: TGTGCCAGCAGCTCTATAGCGGGGGGGCACTATGAGCAGTTCTTC
v_gene: TRBV11-1
d_gene: TRBD2
abundance: NA
j_gene: TRBJ2-1

CDR3aa: CASSQDRGQGASTDTQYF
CDR3nt: TGTGCCAGCAGCCAAGATCGGGGACAGGGGGCGAGCACAGATACGCAGTATTTT
v_gene: TRBV4-2
d_gene: TRBD1
abundance: NA
j_gene: TRBJ2-3

CDR3aa: CASQNRGVTDTQYF
CDR3nt: TGCGCCAGCCAAAACAGGGGAGTAACAGATACGCAGTATTTT
v_gene: TRBV5-1
d_gene: TRBD1
abundance: once
j_gene: TRBJ2-3

CDR3aa: CASSSPTGGSYEQYF
CDR3nt: TGTGCCAGCAGCTCCCCGACAGGGGGATCCTACGAGCAGTACTTC
v_gene: TRBV7-2
d_gene: TRBD1
abundance: NA
j_gene: TRBJ2-7

CDR3aa: CASSLWAEETQYF
CDR3nt: TGTGCCAGCAGCTTATGGGCAGAAGAGACCCAGTACTTC
v_gene: TRBV7-7
d_gene: NA
abundance: NA
j_gene: TRBJ2-5

CDR3aa: CASSEERVYEQYF
CDR3nt: TGTGCCAGCAGTGAGGAACGGGTCTACGAGCAGTACTTC
v_gene: TRBV2
d_gene: NA
abundance: few
j_gene: TRBJ2-7

CDR3aa: CASSQGLEPYNEQFF
CDR3nt: TGTGCCAGCAGCCAAGGACTAGAGCCCTACAATGAGCAGTTCTTC
v_gene: TRBV4-2
d_gene: NA
abundance: NA
j_gene: TRBJ2-1

CDR3aa: CASKREDSYNEQFF
CDR3nt: TGTGCCAGCAAGCGGGAGGACTCCTACAATGAGCAGTTCTTC
v_gene: TRBV2
d_gene: TRBD2
abundance: NA
j_gene: TRBJ2-1

CDR3aa: CASGLDRTGVTEAFF
CDR3nt: TGTGCTAGTGGTTTGGACAGGACAGGGGTTACTGAAGCTTTCTTT
v_gene: TRBV12-5
d_gene: TRBD1
abundance: NA
j_gene: TRBJ1-1

CDR3aa: CASSQENAAHGYTF
CDR3nt: TGTGCCAGCAGCCAAGAGAACGCGGCTCATGGCTACACCTTC
v_gene: TRBV4-2
d_gene: NA
abundance: few
j_gene: TRBJ1-2

CDR3aa: CASSPTGSSGANVLTF
CDR3nt: TGTGCCAGCAGCCCCACAGGGAGCTCTGGGGCCAACGTCCTGACTTTC
v_gene: TRBV7-8
d_gene: NA
abundance: few
j_gene: TRBJ2-6

CDR3aa: CASSNTGDYGYTF
CDR3nt: TGTGCCAGCAGCAACACAGGGGACTATGGCTACACCTTC
v_gene: TRBV28
d_gene: TRBD1
abundance: NA
j_gene: TRBJ1-2

CDR3aa: CASSLWGSSGSTDTQYF
CDR3nt: TGTGCCAGCAGCCTGTGGGGGTCTAGCGGGAGCACAGATACGCAGTATTTT
v_gene: TRBV7-9
d_gene: TRBD2
abundance: NA
j_gene: TRBJ2-3

CDR3aa: CASGLVLGRGRAHEQYF
CDR3nt: TGTGCTAGTGGTTTGGTATTGGGTAGGGGCAGGGCCCACGAGCAGTACTTC
v_gene: TRBV12-5
d_gene: NA
abundance: NA
j_gene: TRBJ2-7

CDR3aa: CASSLFYGVDGYTF
CDR3nt: TGTGCCAGCAGTTTATTCTACGGGGTAGATGGCTACACCTTC
v_gene: TRBV28
d_gene: NA
abundance: few
j_gene: TRBJ1-2

CDR3aa: CACQDGLYGYTF
CDR3nt: TGTGCCTGCCAGGACGGACTCTATGGCTACACCTTC
v_gene: TRBV19
d_gene: NA
abundance: NA
j_gene: TRBJ1-2

CDR3aa: CASSFSIRANTEAFF
CDR3nt: TGTGCCAGCAGTTTTTCGATCCGAGCGAACACTGAAGCTTTCTTT
v_gene: TRBV28
d_gene: NA
abundance: NA
j_gene: TRBJ1-1

CDR3aa: CASSSTGYGYNEQFF
CDR3nt: TGTGCCAGTAGTTCTACAGGGTATGGCTACAATGAGCAGTTCTTC
v_gene: TRBV19
d_gene: NA
abundance: NA
j_gene: TRBJ2-1

CDR3aa: CASSPKTRSHTDTQYF
CDR3nt: TGCGCCAGCAGCCCGAAGACTCGGAGCCACACAGATACGCAGTATTTT
v_gene: TRBV5-1
d_gene: NA
abundance: NA
j_gene: TRBJ2-3

CDR3aa: CATQRSVTETQYF
CDR3nt: TGTGCCACGCAGAGGTCGGTAACGGAGACCCAGTACTTC
v_gene: TRBV11-2
d_gene: NA
abundance: NA
j_gene: TRBJ2-5

CDR3aa: CASSPLPGQVYGYTF
CDR3nt: TGTGCCAGCTCACCACTTCCCGGACAGGTCTATGGCTACACCTTC
v_gene: TRBV18
d_gene: TRBD1
abundance: NA
j_gene: TRBJ1-2